This T cell receptor (beta chain) was obtained from a study of T cells in Graves' hyperthyroidism and ophthalmopathy. Across the study: Prior to any treatment, at the point of initial diagnosis, peripheral blood was collected.

Ten or more counts support this clonotype. Its antigen remains unidentified. Amplified regions were TCR beta CDR3 sequences from RNA transcripts. Carried out on the TCR CDR3, a first-round RT-PCR used the HTBI primer set. TCRdb passed the multiplex PCR reads through MiXCR, listing each CDR3 protein once. In the table there are 390,000 or so distinct CDR3 sequences, under 15% of which are singletons. Any patient presenting with uncontrolled infection, other autoimmune disease, pregnancy or lactation was left out. Diagnoses were established using clinical symptoms, serum thyroxine and TRAb, thyroid ultrasound and orbital computed tomography. V shed 12 bases and J 5 bases; nucleotides not matched to a gene: 11. This CDR3 spans 13 amino acids. Germline loops: CDR1 KGHDR, CDR2 SFDVKD. Study results and limitations: Most clonotypes expanded in the thyroid (above 0.001) were also present in blood.

Sequenced sample: blood. The receptor was derived from a man younger than 35 with Graves' ophthalmopathy. The chain employs TRBV24-1 and TRBJ2-5; 7 nucleotides match TRBD1. The CDR3 loop reads CARFEEGAETQYF. The CDR3 coding sequence is TGTGCCCGGTTCGAAGAGGGGGCTGAGACCCAGTACTTC.